This is a list of T cell receptor beta chains from one sample in a study of blood T cell repertoires in COVID-19. The method was immunoSEQ multiplex PCR; TCRdb's version includes in-frame clones alone and lacks a portion of them. Of about 250,000 clones detected, about 83% appear once; the ten largest clones hold roughly 8.7%. Sequencing was carried out using peripheral blood. The receptors derive from a man aged 35-49 years with active or convalescent COVID-19. Each CDR3 is given with its conserved first and last residue. Clone size is not always given. Where it is, it says once, few, many or a class for expanded clones.

length,size,J,V,CDR3
13,once,TRBJ1-1,TRBV27,CASRSTGGTEAFF
16,-,TRBJ1-4,TRBV5-1,CASSLGLRQGEEKLFF
19,-,TRBJ1-1,TRBV21-1,CASPKDEVVQGGTNTEAFF
14,-,TRBJ2-7,TRBV27,CASSLRAGSYEQYF
17,-,TRBJ2-1,TRBV10-1,CASSERRRVSPYNEQFF
13,-,TRBJ1-6,TRBV30,CAWCQGMSSPLHF
18,-,TRBJ2-1,TRBV13,CASSSNHRLAGGKNEQFF
14,-,TRBJ1-6,TRBV30,CAWRPGRGGPPLHF
14,-,TRBJ1-3,TRBV10-3,CAITPGQGGNTIYF
16,-,TRBJ1-3,TRBV9,CASSPGGRSSGNTIYF
13,-,TRBJ1-1,TRBV5-4,CASSLVAQVEAFF
14,-,TRBJ2-3,TRBV2,CASSEFQGTDTQYF
16,-,TRBJ2-2,TRBV30,CAWNKGVPTNTGELFF
14,once,TRBJ1-6,TRBV30,CAWSWGTGDSPLHF
15,-,TRBJ1-1,TRBV9,CASSVGGTGITEAFF
12,-,TRBJ1-2,TRBV30,CAWSMTGGGYTF
15,-,TRBJ1-6,TRBV7-2,CASSYQGGNNSPLHF
16,once,TRBJ2-7,TRBV11-3,CASSPYQRDSSYEQYF
14,-,TRBJ1-5,TRBV28,CASSFGGANQPQHF
15,-,TRBJ2-6,TRBV3-1/TRBV3-2,CASNGPFSGANVLTF
14,-,TRBJ1-2,TRBV7-9,CASSIRTDLYGYTF
15,-,TRBJ1-1,TRBV11-3,CASSAPGQLNTEAFF
17,-,TRBJ1-3,TRBV18,CASSPPLGQGSGNTIYF
14,-,TRBJ2-1,TRBV24-1,CATSAGDSYNEQFF
16,many,TRBJ2-1,TRBV24-1,CATSETGRSSYNEQFF
15,-,TRBJ1-1,TRBV4-3,CASSPEGKANTEAFF
13,-,TRBJ1-2,TRBV5-6,CASSLAGFYGYTF
17,-,TRBJ2-3,TRBV18,CASSPYKLETGGDTQYF
15,once,TRBJ2-5,TRBV27,CASSRTGTKRETQYF
15,-,TRBJ1-3,TRBV5-8,CANKRLNRSGNTIYF
16,-,TRBJ1-2,TRBV28,CASTRDRGHTGYGYTF